The clone carrying this T cell receptor (beta chain) was picked up a small number of times. V lost 2 bases to trimming and J lost 0 bases; unmatched junction nucleotides: 5. This CDR3 is 18 amino acids long. From germline, CDR1 is MNHGY and CDR2 SAAAGT. The data were taken from a study of sequential checkpoint blockade in melanoma. Treatment described: randomized to nivolumab then ipilimumab (arm A) or the reverse (arm B). Clones were sequenced by immunoSEQ multiplex PCR, and TCRdb holds only the in-frame ones, with some missing. There are 3,400 or so clones in the sample; roughly 21% occur only once, and roughly 14% lies in the top ten.

The rearrangement joins TRBV6-8 to TRBJ2-3; 13 bases agree with TRBD2. This sample comprised tumor tissue (inferred from file names), obtained from a patient given nivolumab and ipilimumab in sequence. The sequence was collected from a human patient with melanoma. Some clones in this sample may be carry-over from other donors' samples. Here the CDR3 reads CASSYMGLAGSSTDTQYF. DNA of the CDR3: TGTGCCAGCAGTTACATGGGACTAGCGGGGTCTAGCACAGATACGCAGTATTTT.